A selection of T cell receptor beta chains follows, all from one sample in a study of blood T cell repertoires in COVID-19. The repertoire was sequenced with immunoSEQ multiplex PCR; TCRdb's copy has only in-frame clones and lacks some. The repertoire holds some 160,000 clones, with 80% as singletons. The sequencing input was PBMCs or T cells enriched from blood (not recorded which). All receptors derive from a woman aged 60-70 years who had recovered from COVID-19. Each CDR3 is given with its conserved first and last residue. The D gene is left open where the match is weak. Not all rows give a size; the values are once, few, many and, for expanded clones, a class.

CDR3 length	J gene	V gene	D gene	clone size	CDR3 protein	CDR3 DNA
17	TRBJ1-1	TRBV2	-	-	CASSADRETRRRTEAFF	TGTGCCAGCAGTGCCGATCGAGAGACTCGTAGGAGGACTGAAGCTTTCTTT
15	TRBJ2-5	TRBV21-1	-	-	CASSKGPGGQETQYF	TGTGCCAGCAGCAAGGGTCCGGGGGGGCAGGAGACCCAGTACTTC
14	TRBJ2-7	TRBV27	TRBD2	-	CASSFGGGTYEQYF	TGTGCCAGCAGTTTTGGGGGGGGGACCTACGAGCAGTACTTC
15	TRBJ2-1	TRBV5-1	TRBD1	-	CASSLVGTDYNEQFF	TGCGCCAGCAGCTTGGTGGGGACAGACTACAATGAGCAGTTCTTC
12	TRBJ1-1	TRBV18	-	-	CASSPAETEAFF	TGTGCCAGCTCACCAGCGGAAACTGAAGCTTTCTTT
15	TRBJ1-4	TRBV5-1	TRBD1	-	CASRFGTGGDEKLFF	TGCGCCAGCAGATTCGGAACAGGGGGCGATGAAAAACTGTTTTTT
16	TRBJ1-5	TRBV19	TRBD1	-	CASSIDRGPPNQPQHF	TGTGCCAGTAGTATAGACAGGGGGCCTCCTAATCAGCCCCAGCATTTT
17	TRBJ2-1	TRBV13	TRBD2	-	CASSSTPSGSSYNEQFF	TGTGCCAGCAGCTCAACCCCTAGCGGGAGCTCCTACAATGAGCAGTTCTTC
14	TRBJ1-1	TRBV5-1	TRBD1	-	CASSAGQGPTEAFF	TGCGCCAGCAGCGCGGGACAGGGGCCCACTGAAGCTTTCTTT
13	TRBJ2-3	TRBV10-3	-	-	CAISDEGTDTQYF	TGTGCCATCAGTGACGAGGGTACAGATACGCAGTATTTT
14	TRBJ1-2	TRBV6-6	-	-	CASSYSTGRYGYTF	TGTGCCAGCAGTTACTCGACAGGACGCTATGGCTACACCTTC
11	TRBJ2-7	TRBV14	-	-	CASSLSGKQYF	TGTGCCAGCAGCCTTTCCGGGAAGCAGTACTTC
18	TRBJ2-1	TRBV4-2	TRBD2	-	CASSPGTSGGAGYNEQFF	TGTGCCAGCAGCCCCGGGACTAGCGGGGGGGCGGGGTACAATGAGCAGTTCTTC
14	TRBJ2-7	TRBV7-3	TRBD2	-	CASSRSGGPYEQYF	TGTGCCAGCAGCCGTAGCGGGGGGCCCTACGAGCAGTACTTC
14	TRBJ1-6	TRBV28	-	-	CASSQQVGNSPLHF	TGTGCCAGCAGCCAACAGGTTGGAAATTCACCCCTCCACTTT
15	TRBJ1-6	TRBV7-2	-	few	CASSLEGHFSSPLHF	TGTGCCAGCAGCTTAGAAGGACACTTCTCCTCACCCCTCCACTTT
14	TRBJ2-1	TRBV3-1/TRBV3-2	TRBD2	once	CASSPLSGGNEQFF	TGTGCCAGCAGCCCTCTTTCGGGGGGCAATGAGCAGTTCTTC
14	TRBJ2-3	TRBV19	-	few	CASSIDVATDTQYF	TGTGCCAGTAGTATAGATGTGGCCACAGATACGCAGTATTTT
16	TRBJ1-3	TRBV14	TRBD1	-	CASSQEGQGRGNTIYF	TGTGCCAGCAGCCAAGAGGGACAGGGAAGGGGAAACACCATATATTTT
14	TRBJ1-3	TRBV6-6	-	-	CASAPTGPGNTIYF	TGTGCCAGCGCACCTACAGGGCCGGGAAACACCATATATTTT
14	TRBJ2-7	TRBV5-1	TRBD1	-	CASSFWTGEGEQYF	TGCGCCAGCAGCTTTTGGACAGGGGAGGGAGAGCAGTACTTC
13	TRBJ1-3	TRBV5-1	-	-	CASSEPTGGTIYF	TGCGCCAGCAGTGAACCAACGGGGGGCACCATATATTTT
15	TRBJ2-7	TRBV7-6	-	-	CASSLGQVGPYEQYF	TGTGCCAGCAGCTTAGGTCAGGTCGGCCCCTATGAGCAGTACTTC
15	TRBJ1-2	TRBV9	-	-	CASSVGPGATYGYTF	TGTGCCAGCAGCGTCGGACCAGGGGCAACCTATGGCTACACCTTC
13	TRBJ1-2	TRBV3-1/TRBV3-2	-	-	CASSLRTVRGYTF	TGTGCCAGCAGCCTTCGGACAGTTAGGGGCTACACCTTC
15	TRBJ1-2	TRBV25-1	TRBD1	-	CASSEPTGGGYGYTF	TGTGCCAGCAGTGAGCCCACAGGGGGCGGCTATGGCTACACCTTC
15	TRBJ2-7	TRBV2	TRBD2	-	CASSEDSRGGSEQYF	TGTGCCAGCAGTGAAGATTCGCGGGGGGGCAGTGAGCAGTACTTC
15	TRBJ2-3	TRBV27	TRBD2	-	CASSLGRGGFDTQYF	TGTGCCAGCAGTTTAGGGCGGGGGGGGTTTGATACGCAGTATTTT
14	TRBJ1-4	TRBV24-1	-	-	CATYLTDLNEKLFF	TGTGCCACCTATCTGACAGATTTAAATGAAAAACTGTTTTTT
15	TRBJ1-2	TRBV19	TRBD1	-	CASKEQGSWFDGYTF	TGTGCCAGTAAAGAACAGGGGAGTTGGTTTGATGGCTACACCTTC
15	TRBJ2-5	TRBV10-1	TRBD1	-	CASSVGGQGKETQYF	TGCGCCAGCAGTGTTGGGGGACAGGGGAAAGAGACCCAGTACTTC
13	TRBJ2-7	TRBV5-1	-	-	CASSLAGSSEQYF	TGCGCCAGCAGCCTTGCCGGGTCTAGCGAGCAGTACTTC
15	TRBJ2-5	TRBV5-5	TRBD2	-	CASSSGLAGGETQYF	TGTGCCAGCAGCTCGGGACTAGCGGGGGGAGAGACCCAGTACTTC